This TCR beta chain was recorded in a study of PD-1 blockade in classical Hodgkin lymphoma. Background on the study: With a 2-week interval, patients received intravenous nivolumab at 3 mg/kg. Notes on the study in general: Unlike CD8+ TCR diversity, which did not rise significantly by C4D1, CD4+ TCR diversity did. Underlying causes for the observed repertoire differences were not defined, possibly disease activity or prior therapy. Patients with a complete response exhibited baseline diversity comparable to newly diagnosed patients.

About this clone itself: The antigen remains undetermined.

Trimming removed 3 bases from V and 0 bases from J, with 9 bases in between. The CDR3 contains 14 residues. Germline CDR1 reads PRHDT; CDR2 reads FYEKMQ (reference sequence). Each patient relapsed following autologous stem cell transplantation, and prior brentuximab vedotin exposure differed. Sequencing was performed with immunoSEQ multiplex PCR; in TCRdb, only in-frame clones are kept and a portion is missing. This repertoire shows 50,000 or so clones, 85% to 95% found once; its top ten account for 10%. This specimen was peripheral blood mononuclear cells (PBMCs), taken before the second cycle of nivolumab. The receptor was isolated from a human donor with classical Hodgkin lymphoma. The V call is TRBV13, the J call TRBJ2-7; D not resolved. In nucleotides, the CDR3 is TGTGCCAGCAGCTTCAGATCAGGCTCCTACGAGCAGTACTTC. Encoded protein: CASSFRSGSYEQYF.